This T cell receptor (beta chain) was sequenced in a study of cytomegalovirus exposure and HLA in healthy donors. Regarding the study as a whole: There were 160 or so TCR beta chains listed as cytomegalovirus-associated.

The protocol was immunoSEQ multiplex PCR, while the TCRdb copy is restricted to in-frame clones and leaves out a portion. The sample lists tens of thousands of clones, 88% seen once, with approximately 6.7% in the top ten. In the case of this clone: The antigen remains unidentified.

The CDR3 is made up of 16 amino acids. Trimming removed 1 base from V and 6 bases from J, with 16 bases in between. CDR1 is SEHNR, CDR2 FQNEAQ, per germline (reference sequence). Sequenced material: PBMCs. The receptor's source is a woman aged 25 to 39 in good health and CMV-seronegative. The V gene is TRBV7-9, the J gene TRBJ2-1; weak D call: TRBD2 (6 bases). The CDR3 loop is CASSLVVGQGGNEQFF. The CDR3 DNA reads TGTGCCAGCAGCTTAGTGGTCGGCCAGGGAGGCAATGAGCAGTTCTTC.